A selection of T cell receptor beta chains follows, all from one sample in a study of T-cell reconstitution after alpha-beta-depleted transplantation in children. TCRdb re-called the PCR reads with MiXCR, one entry per CDR3 protein. This table holds some 840,000 distinct CDR3 sequences, roughly 16% found once. The sample here was PBMCs, mostly from graft donor cells, taken 360 days after TCRalphabeta/CD19-depleted stem cell transplant. These receptors all come from a male patient under 18 who had a stem cell transplant for acute lymphoblastic leukemia, so the T cells may come from the graft donor. Both conserved end residues are part of each CDR3. The D gene is left open where the match is weak.

d_call v_call cdr3_aa
TRBD2 TRBV7-9 CASSLVPSGRPLQETQYF
NA TRBV7-3 CASSLDGRNTGELFF
NA TRBV9 CASSVAQGVVTEAFF
NA TRBV7-8 CASSLARAGIYEQYF
NA TRBV5-1 CASSSLLFSYEQYF
NA TRBV5-1 CASSLDFEQFF
NA TRBV4-1 CASSHPQGWYMGAETQYF
NA TRBV18 CASSPRGEGGHTEAFF
TRBD2 TRBV5-1 CASSYTSGYSYEQYF
NA TRBV5-1 CASSPLTGLSEAFF
NA TRBV9 CASSVDTGPTYEQYF
NA TRBV20-1 CSAREDRNYGYTF
TRBD2 TRBV6-5 CASSYGAYVAGANTGELFF
NA TRBV4-1 CASSLNYNEQFF
NA TRBV5-1 CASSLEGGLVDEQYF
TRBD1 TRBV7-6 CASSLEEQGSYNEQFF
TRBD1 TRBV12-3/TRBV12-4 CASSLPQQGQFGYTF
NA TRBV15 CATSRDALFTGELFF
NA TRBV18 CASSPDRTPYEQYF
TRBD2 TRBV7-9 CASSLRREGHDEQYF
NA TRBV4-3 CASSRRDSSSYNEQFF
NA TRBV20-1 CSAFYGGPRARDEQFF
NA TRBV4-2 CASSQAQRYEQYF
TRBD1 TRBV18 CASSPRTGTNEKLFF
TRBD1 TRBV20-1 CSVHDRGGDTGELFF
NA TRBV5-1 CASSFLGRDFTDTQYF
NA TRBV4-1 CASSQVRTVEQYF
TRBD2 TRBV4-1 CASSPTSGRIYEQYF
NA TRBV20-1 CSARTGDTNYGYTF
TRBD2 TRBV5-1 CASSLLAGGPRFGQEGTDTQYF
TRBD2 TRBV7-2 CASSLIGTSRVKNIQYF
TRBD2 TRBV6-1 CASIEGFSGFEQYF
TRBD1 TRBV29-1 CSPGGTGTQYF
TRBD2 TRBV20-1 CSGRLAGTQETQYF
TRBD1 TRBV12-3/TRBV12-4 CASSDPGQGSVGYTF
TRBD2 TRBV19 CASSIMSGGRYEDEQFF
TRBD2 TRBV5-1 CASSLLAGIQETQYF
NA TRBV5-1 CASSPVGLYEQYF
TRBD2 TRBV29-1 CSANPSGRGAEQFF
TRBD2 TRBV11-2 CASSSRLAGEQETQYF
NA TRBV27 CASNGVPYEQYF
TRBD1 TRBV29-1 CSVEDRVDEKLFF
NA TRBV19 CALRGKTQYF
NA TRBV5-1 CASRSGGSGNTIYF
NA TRBV10-2 CASSPQRRTNTGELFF
TRBD2 TRBV20-1 CSARDQGLGVGEQFF
TRBD1 TRBV5-1 CASSHNRGYVGETQYF
NA TRBV7-9 CASSPWGSYTF
NA TRBV15 CATSRVRTQHYNEQFF
NA TRBV6-5 CASSYSGAGSYEQYF
NA TRBV5-1 CASSLAAALAYEQYF
TRBD2 TRBV7-3 CASSWAPGLAENTGELFF
TRBD1 TRBV4-1 CASSRQGRVAKNIQYF